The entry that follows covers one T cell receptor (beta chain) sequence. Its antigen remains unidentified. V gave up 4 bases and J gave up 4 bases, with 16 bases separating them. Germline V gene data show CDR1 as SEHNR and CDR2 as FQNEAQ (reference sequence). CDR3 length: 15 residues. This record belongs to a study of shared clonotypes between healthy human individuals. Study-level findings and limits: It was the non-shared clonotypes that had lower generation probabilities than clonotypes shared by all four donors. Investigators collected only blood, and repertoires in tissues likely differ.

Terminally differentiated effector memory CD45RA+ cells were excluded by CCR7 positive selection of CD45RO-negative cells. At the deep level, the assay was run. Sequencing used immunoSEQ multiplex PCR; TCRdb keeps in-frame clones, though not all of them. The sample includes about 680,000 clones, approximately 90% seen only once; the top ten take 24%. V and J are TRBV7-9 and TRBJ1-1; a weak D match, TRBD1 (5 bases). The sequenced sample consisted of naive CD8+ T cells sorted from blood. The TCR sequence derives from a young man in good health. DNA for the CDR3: TGTGCCAGCAGCTCCCGGGACGTGGGCGCCACTGAAGCTTTCTTT. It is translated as CASSSRDVGATEAFF.